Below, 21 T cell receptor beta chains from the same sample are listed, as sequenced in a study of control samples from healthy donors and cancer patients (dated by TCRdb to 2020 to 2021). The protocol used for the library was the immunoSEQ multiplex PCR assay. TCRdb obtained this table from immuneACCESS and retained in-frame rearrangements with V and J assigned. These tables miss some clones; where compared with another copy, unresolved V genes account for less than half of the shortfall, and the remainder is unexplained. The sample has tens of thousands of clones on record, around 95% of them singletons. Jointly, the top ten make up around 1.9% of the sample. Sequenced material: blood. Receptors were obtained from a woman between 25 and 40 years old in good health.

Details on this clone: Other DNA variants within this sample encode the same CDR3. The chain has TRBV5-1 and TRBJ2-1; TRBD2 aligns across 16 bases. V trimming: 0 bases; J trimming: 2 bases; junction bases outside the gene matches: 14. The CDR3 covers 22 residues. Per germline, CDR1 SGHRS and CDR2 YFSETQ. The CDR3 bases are TGCGCCAGCAGCTTGGGGGGCACCAGGGGGACTAGCGGGAGGGCCCCCTACAATGAGCAGTTCTTC. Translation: CASSLGGTRGTSGRAPYNEQFF.

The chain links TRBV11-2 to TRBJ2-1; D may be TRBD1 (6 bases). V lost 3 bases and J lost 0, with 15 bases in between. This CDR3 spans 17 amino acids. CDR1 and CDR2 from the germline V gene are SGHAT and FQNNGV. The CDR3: CASSFKTGQGSYNEQFF. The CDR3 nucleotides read TGTGCCAGCAGCTTTAAAACAGGGCAGGGCTCCTACAATGAGCAGTTCTTC.

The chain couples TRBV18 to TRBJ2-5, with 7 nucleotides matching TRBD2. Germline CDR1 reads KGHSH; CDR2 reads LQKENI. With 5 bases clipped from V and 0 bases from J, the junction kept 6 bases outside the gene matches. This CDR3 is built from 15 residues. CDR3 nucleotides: TGTGCCAGCTCAGATGGGACTACAAACCAAGAGACCCAGTACTTC. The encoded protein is CASSDGTTNQETQYF.

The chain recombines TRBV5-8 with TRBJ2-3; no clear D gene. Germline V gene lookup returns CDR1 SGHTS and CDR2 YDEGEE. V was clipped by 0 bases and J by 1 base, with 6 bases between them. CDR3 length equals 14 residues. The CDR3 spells CASSLGQRTDTQYF. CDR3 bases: TGTGCCAGCAGCTTGGGTCAACGCACAGATACGCAGTATTTT.

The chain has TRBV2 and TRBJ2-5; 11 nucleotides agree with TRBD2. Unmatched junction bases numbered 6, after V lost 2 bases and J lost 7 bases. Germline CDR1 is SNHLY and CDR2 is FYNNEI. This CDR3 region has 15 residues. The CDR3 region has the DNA TGTGCCAGCAGTGAAAATCTCCTAGCGGGAGGGACCCAGTACTTC. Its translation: CASSENLLAGGTQYF.

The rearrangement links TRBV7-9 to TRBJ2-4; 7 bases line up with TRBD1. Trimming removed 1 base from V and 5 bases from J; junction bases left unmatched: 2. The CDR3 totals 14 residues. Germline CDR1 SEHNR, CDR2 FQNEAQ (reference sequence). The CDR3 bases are TGTGCCAGCAGCTTAGAGGGGGCCGAAAACATTCAGTACTTC. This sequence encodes CASSLEGAENIQYF.

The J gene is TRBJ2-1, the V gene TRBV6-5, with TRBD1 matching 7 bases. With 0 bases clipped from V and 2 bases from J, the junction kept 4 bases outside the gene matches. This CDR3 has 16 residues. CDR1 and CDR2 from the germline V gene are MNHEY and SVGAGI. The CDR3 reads CASSYSEQGAYNEQFF. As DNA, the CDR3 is TGTGCCAGCAGTTACTCTGAGCAGGGGGCCTACAATGAGCAGTTCTTC.

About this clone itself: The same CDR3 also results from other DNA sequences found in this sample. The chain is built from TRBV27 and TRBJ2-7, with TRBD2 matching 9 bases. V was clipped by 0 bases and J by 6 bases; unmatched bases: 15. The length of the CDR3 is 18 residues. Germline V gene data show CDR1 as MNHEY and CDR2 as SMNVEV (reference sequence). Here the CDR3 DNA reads TGTGCCAGCAGTTTATCGATGGGGGGGGCGGGAGGGCCTATCGAGCAGTACTTC. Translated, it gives CASSLSMGGAGGPIEQYF.

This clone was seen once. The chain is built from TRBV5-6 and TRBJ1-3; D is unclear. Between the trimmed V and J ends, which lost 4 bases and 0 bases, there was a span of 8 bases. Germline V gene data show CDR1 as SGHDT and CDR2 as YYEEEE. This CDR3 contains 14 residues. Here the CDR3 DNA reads TGTGCCAGCAGCGTCGACTTCTCTGGAAACACCATATATTTT. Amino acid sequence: CASSVDFSGNTIYF. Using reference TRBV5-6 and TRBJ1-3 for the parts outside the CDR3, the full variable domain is DAGVTQSPTHLIKTRGQQVTLRCSPKSGHDTVSWYQQALGQGPQFIFQYYEEEERQRGNFPDRFSGHQFPNYSSELNVNALLLGDSALYLCASSVDFSGNTIYFGEGSWLTVV.

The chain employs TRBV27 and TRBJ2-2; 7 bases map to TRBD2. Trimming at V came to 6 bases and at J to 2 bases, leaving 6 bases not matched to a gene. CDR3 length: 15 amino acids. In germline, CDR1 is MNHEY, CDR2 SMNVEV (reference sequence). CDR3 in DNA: TGTGCCAGCAGGGAGGGAGGGGTAAACACCGGGGAGCTGTTTTTT. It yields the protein CASREGGVNTGELFF.

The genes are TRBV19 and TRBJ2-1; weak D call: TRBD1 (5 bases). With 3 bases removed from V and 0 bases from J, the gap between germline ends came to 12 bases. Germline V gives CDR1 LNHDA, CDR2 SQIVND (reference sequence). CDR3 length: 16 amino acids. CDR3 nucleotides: TGTGCCAGTAGTATCAACGGAAGGGGCTCCTACAATGAGCAGTTCTTC. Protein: CASSINGRGSYNEQFF.

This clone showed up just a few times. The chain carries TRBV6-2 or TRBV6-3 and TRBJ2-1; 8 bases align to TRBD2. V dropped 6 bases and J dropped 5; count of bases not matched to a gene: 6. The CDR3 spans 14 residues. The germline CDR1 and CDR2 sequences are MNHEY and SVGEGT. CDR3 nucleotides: TGTGCCAGCAGCGGGGGGGGGAGCCACAATGAGCAGTTCTTC. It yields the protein CASSGGGSHNEQFF.

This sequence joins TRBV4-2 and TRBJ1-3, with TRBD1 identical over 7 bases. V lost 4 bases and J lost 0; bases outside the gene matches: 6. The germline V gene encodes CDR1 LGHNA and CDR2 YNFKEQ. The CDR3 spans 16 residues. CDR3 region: CASSPQTGLSGNTIYF. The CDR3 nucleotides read TGTGCCAGCAGCCCCCAGACAGGGCTCTCTGGAAACACCATATATTTT.

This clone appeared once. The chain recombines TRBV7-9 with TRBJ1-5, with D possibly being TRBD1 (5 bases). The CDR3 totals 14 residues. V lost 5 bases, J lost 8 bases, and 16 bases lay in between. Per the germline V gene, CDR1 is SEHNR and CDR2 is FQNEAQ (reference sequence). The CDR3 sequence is CASSPPGWGEPQHF. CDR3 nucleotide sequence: TGTGCCAGCAGCCCACCCGGGTGGGGGGAGCCCCAGCATTTT.

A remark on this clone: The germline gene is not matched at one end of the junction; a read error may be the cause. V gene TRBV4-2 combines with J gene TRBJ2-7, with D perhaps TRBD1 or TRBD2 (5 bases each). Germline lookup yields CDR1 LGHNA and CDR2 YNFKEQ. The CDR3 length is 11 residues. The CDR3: CASSQTGPRHF. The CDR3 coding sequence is TGTGCCAGCAGCCAGACGGGACCGCGCCACTTC.

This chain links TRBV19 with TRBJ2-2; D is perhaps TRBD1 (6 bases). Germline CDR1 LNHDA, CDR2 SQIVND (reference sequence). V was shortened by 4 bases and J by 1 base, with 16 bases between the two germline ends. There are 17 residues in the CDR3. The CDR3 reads CASSRVRGGWNTGELFF. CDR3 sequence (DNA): TGTGCCAGTAGTAGAGTGAGAGGGGGTTGGAACACCGGGGAGCTGTTTTTT.

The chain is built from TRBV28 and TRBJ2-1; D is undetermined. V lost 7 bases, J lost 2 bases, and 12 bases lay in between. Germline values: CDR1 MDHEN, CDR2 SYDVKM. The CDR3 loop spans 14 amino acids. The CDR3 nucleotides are TGTGCCAGCACAGGCGGTGGTACCTACAATGAGCAGTTCTTC. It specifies CASTGGGTYNEQFF.

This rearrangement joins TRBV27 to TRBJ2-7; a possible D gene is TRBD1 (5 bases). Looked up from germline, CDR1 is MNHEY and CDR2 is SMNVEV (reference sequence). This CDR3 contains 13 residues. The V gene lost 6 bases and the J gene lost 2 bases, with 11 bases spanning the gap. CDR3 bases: TGTGCCAGCAGGAGAGACAGTGCCTACGAGCAGTACTTC. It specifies CASRRDSAYEQYF.

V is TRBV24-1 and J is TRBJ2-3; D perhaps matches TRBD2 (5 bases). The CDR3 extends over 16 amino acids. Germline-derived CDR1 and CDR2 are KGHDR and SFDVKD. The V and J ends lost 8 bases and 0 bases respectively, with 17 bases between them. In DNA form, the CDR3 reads TGTGCCACCATATCGTTTCCTAGCAGGAGCACAGATACGCAGTATTTT. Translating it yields CATISFPSRSTDTQYF.

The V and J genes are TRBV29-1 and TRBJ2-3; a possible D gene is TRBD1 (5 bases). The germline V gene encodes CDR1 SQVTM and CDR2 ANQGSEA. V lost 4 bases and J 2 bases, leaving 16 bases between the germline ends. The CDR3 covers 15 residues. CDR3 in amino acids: CSVVSGWSLTDTQYF. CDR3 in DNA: TGCAGCGTTGTGTCAGGGTGGTCCCTCACAGATACGCAGTATTTT.

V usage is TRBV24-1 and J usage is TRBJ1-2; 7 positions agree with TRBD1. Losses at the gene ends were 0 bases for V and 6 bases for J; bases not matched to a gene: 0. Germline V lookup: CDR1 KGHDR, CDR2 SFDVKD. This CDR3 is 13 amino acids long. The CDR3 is CATSDLGQDGYTF. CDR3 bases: TGTGCCACCAGTGATTTGGGACAGGATGGCTACACCTTC.